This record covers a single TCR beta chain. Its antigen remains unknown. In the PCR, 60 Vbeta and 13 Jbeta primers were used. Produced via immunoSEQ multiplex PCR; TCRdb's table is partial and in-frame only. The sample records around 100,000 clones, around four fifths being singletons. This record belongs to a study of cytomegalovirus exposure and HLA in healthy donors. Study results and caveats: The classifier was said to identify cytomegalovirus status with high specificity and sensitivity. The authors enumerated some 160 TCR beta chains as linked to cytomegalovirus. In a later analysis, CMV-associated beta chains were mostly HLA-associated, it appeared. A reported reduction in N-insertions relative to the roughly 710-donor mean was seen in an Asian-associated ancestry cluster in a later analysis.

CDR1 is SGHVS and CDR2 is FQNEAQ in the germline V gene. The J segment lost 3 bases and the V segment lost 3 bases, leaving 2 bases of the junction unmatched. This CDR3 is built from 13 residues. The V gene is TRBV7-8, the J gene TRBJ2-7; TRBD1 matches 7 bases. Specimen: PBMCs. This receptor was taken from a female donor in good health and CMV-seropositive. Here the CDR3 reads CASSLGQFYEQYF. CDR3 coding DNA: TGTGCCAGCAGCTTGGGACAGTTCTACGAGCAGTACTTC. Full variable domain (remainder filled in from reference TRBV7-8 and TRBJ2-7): GAGVSQSPRYKVAKRGQDVALRCDPISGHVSLFWYQQALGQGPEFLTYFQNEAQLDKSGLPSDRFFAERPEGSVSTLKIQRTQQEDSAVYLCASSLGQFYEQYFGPGTRLTVT.